The 12 T cell receptor beta chains in this list originate from one sample, sequenced in a study of blood T cell repertoires in COVID-19 (dated by TCRdb to about 2020). The library was made by the immunoSEQ multiplex PCR assay. The table was pulled from immuneACCESS by TCRdb, which kept in-frame rearrangements only. Such tables lose some clones; where checked, under half of the loss comes from unresolved V genes, and the rest has no known cause. The sample includes under 200,000 clones, with roughly 82% observed a single time. The ten most abundant clones make up roughly 5% of the sample. Material for sequencing was peripheral blood. Every receptor here comes from a woman in her 30s with acute or convalescent COVID-19.

J is TRBJ2-1 and V is TRBV4-3, with 7 bases lining up with TRBD1. Germline trimming cut 1 base from V and 3 bases from J; bases unmatched to any gene: 3. CDR3 length equals 15 residues. Germline CDR1 and CDR2: LGHNA and YSLEER. The CDR3 region is CASSQGDSHYNEQFF. CDR3 in DNA: TGCGCCAGCAGCCAAGGGGACAGCCACTACAATGAGCAGTTCTTC.

The gene calls are TRBV6-4 and TRBJ1-1; D possibly corresponds to TRBD1 (6 bases). The CDR3 contains 15 residues. Trimming shortened V by 10 bases and J by 0 bases, and 18 bases separated the two germline ends. CDR1 is MRHNA and CDR2 is SNTAGT in the germline V gene. The CDR3 is CAIQATGPMNTEAFF. CDR3 coding DNA: TGTGCCATCCAAGCGACAGGCCCAATGAACACTGAAGCTTTCTTT.

This clone was recorded only once. This chain links TRBV30 with TRBJ1-5; unclear D gene. The ends were cut back, 2 bases at V and 1 base at J, with 15 bases in the middle. Germline V gene lookup returns CDR1 GTSNPN and CDR2 SVGIG (reference sequence). The CDR3 length is 16 residues. The chain's CDR3 is CAWSHSRGVSNQPQHF. The CDR3 DNA reads as TGTGCCTGGAGTCATTCCCGCGGGGTCAGCAATCAGCCCCAGCATTTT.

The chain joins TRBV5-4 to TRBJ1-2, with D tentatively TRBD1 (5 bases). The germline V gene encodes CDR1 SGHNT and CDR2 YYREEE (reference sequence). This CDR3 region has 13 residues. V shed 0 bases and J shed 7 bases, with 10 bases lying between them. CDR3 in amino acids: CASSLGGGAGYTF. CDR3 bases: TGTGCCAGCAGCTTGGGGGGGGGAGCTGGCTACACCTTC.

This clone has only a few counts. This chain uses TRBV9 with TRBJ1-1; D unresolved. The CDR3 runs 14 residues. The germline V gene encodes CDR1 SGDLS and CDR2 YYNGEE. V dropped 3 bases and J dropped 1 base, with 10 bases sitting between them. The CDR3 coding sequence is TGTGCCAGCAGCGCTGCCGGGGAGAACACTGAAGCTTTCTTT. This sequence encodes CASSAAGENTEAFF.

This clone was counted only a few times. The gene calls are TRBV3-1 (or the pseudogene TRBV3-2) and TRBJ1-1; D gene unclear. V lost 2 bases, J lost 1 base, and 8 bases lay in between. Germline V lookup: CDR1 LGHDT, CDR2 YNNKEL (reference sequence). The CDR3 contains 14 residues. CDR3 in amino acids: CASSQFGQNTEAFF. CDR3 nucleotides: TGTGCCAGCAGCCAATTTGGCCAGAACACTGAAGCTTTCTTT.

The chain uses TRBV30 and TRBJ2-2; TRBD1 might be the D (5 bases). V was cut by 1 base and J by 5 bases, with 14 bases left in between. The CDR3 runs to 15 residues. Germline V CDR1 and CDR2: GTSNPN, SVGIG (reference sequence). The CDR3 spells CAWSAQAARTGELFF. The CDR3 nucleotides read TGTGCCTGGAGTGCACAGGCAGCCAGGACCGGGGAGCTGTTTTTT.

This chain uses TRBV4-1 with TRBJ1-3, with no clear D. This CDR3 contains 15 residues. Between the trimmed V and J ends, which lost 5 bases and 0 bases, there was a span of 11 bases. Germline values: CDR1 MGHRA, CDR2 YSYEKL. CDR3 loop: CASSIPSGSGNTIYF. The DNA of the CDR3 is TGCGCCAGCAGCATCCCATCAGGCTCTGGAAACACCATATATTTT.

The rearrangement links TRBV5-1 to TRBJ2-7; D gene unclear. The CDR3 loop spans 11 amino acids. Trimming stripped 2 bases from V and 5 bases from J, with 5 bases between. Germline assignment: CDR1 SGHRS and CDR2 YFSETQ. CDR3 amino acids: CASSFRNEQYF. CDR3 DNA sequence: TGCGCCAGCAGCTTTCGTAACGAGCAGTACTTC.

The gene calls are TRBV2 and TRBJ2-7; D ambiguous. The length of the CDR3 is 12 residues. Germline V gene sequence: CDR1 SNHLY, CDR2 FYNNEI. Trimming cost V 5 bases and J 6 bases, with 11 bases left between them. The CDR3 is CASSQMGREQYF. CDR3 sequence (DNA): TGTGCCAGCAGTCAAATGGGCCGCGAGCAGTACTTC. Full variable domain (missing parts from reference TRBV2 and TRBJ2-7): EPEVTQTPSHQVTQMGQEVILRCVPISNHLYFYWYRQILGQKVEFLVSFYNNEISEKSEIFDDQFSVERPDGSNFTLKIRSTKLEDSAMYFCASSQMGREQYFGPGTRLTVT.

The chain links TRBV6-5 to TRBJ2-3, with D tentatively TRBD2 (7 bases). V gave up 8 bases and J gave up 3 bases, with 18 bases separating them. The CDR3 runs to 15 residues. Germline values: CDR1 MNHEY, CDR2 SVGAGI. The CDR3 region is CASGNRGGGTDTQYF. CDR3 sequence (DNA): TGTGCCAGCGGGAATAGGGGGGGCGGGACAGATACGCAGTATTTT.

The V gene is TRBV6-4, the J gene TRBJ1-6; TRBD1 might be the D (5 bases). The germline V and J ends were trimmed by 3 bases and 8 bases, with 8 bases remaining between them. Germline CDR1 MRHNA, CDR2 SNTAGT. CDR3 length: 13 residues. The CDR3 region is CASSDTGHSPLHF. In nucleotides, the CDR3 is TGTGCCAGCAGTGATACAGGCCATTCACCCCTCCACTTT.